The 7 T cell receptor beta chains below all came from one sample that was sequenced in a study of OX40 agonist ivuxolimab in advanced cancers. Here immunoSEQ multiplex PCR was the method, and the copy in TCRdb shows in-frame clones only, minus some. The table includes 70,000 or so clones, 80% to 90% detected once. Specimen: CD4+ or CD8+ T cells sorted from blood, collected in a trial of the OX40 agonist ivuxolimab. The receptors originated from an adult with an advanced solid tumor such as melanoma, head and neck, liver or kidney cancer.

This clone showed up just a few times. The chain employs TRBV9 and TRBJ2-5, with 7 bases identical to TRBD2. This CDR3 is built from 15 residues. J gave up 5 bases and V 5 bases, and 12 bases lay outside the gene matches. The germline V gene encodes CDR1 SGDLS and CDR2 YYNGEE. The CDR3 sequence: CASSFGLVGGETQYF. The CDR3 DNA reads TGTGCCAGCAGTTTCGGTCTAGTGGGGGGGGAGACCCAGTACTTC.

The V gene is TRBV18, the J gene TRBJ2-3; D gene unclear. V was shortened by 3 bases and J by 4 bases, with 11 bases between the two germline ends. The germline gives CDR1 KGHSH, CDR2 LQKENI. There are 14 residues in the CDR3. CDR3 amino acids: CASSPLARADTQYF. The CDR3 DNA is TGTGCCAGCTCACCTCTGGCAAGGGCAGATACGCAGTATTTT.

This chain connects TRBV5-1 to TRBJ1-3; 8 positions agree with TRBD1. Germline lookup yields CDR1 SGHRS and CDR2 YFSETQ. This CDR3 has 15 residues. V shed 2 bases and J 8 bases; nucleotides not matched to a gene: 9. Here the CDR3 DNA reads TGCGCCAGCAGCTTTCAGGACAGGGTTTTAGACACCATATATTTT. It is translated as CASSFQDRVLDTIYF.

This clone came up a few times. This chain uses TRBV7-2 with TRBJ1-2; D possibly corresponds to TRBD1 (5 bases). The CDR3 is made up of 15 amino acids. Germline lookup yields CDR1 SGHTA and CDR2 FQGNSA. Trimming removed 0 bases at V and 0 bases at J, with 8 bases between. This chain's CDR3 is CASSLAGDTNYGYTF. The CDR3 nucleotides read TGTGCCAGCAGCTTAGCGGGGGATACTAACTATGGCTACACCTTC.

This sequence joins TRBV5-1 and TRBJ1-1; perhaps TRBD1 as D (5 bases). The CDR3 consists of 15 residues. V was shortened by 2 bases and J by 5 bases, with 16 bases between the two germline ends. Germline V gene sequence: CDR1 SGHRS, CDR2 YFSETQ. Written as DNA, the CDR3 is TGCGCCAGCAGCTTAGGGGATTCGGGGGTAACTGAAGCTTTCTTT. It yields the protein CASSLGDSGVTEAFF.

CDR3 protein: CASSQPGTANYGYTF. In DNA form, the CDR3 reads TGCGCCAGCAGTCAACCGGGGACAGCTAACTATGGCTACACCTTC. J is TRBJ1-2 and V is TRBV23-1, with 7 nucleotides matching TRBD1. TRBV23-1 is marked as an open reading frame, function uncertain. The CDR3 extends over 15 amino acids. V was clipped by 2 bases and J by 0 bases; unmatched bases: 3.

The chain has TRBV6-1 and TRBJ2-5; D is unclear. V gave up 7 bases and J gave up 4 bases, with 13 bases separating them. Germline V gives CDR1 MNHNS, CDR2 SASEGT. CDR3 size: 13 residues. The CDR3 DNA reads TGTGCCAGCAACCAAGGAAGTGTAGAGACCCAGTACTTC. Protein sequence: CASNQGSVETQYF.